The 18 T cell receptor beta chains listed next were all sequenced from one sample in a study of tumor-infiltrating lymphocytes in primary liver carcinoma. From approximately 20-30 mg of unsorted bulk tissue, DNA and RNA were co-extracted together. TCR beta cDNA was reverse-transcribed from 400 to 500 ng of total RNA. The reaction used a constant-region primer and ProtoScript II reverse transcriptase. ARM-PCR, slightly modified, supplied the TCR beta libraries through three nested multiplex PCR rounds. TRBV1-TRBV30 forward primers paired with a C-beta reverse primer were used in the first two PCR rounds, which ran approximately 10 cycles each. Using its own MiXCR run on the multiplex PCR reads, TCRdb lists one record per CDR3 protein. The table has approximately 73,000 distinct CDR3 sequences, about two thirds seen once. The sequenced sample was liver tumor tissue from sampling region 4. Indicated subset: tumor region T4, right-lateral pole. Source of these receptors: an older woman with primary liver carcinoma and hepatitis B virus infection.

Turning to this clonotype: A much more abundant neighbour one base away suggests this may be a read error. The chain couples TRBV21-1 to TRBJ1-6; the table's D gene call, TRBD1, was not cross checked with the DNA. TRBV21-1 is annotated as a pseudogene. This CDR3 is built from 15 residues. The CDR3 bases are TGTGCCAGCACCAAAGGCGGCAGGCGGGCTTCACCCCTCCACTTT. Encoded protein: CASTKGGRRASPLHF.

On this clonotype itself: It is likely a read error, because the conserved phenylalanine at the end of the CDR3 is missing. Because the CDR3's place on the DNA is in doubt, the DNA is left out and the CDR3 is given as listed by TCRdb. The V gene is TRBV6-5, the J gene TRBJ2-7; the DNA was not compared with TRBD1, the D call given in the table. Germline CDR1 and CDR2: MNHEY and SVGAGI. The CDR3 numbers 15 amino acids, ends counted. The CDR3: CVSSYRTGGSYELYL.

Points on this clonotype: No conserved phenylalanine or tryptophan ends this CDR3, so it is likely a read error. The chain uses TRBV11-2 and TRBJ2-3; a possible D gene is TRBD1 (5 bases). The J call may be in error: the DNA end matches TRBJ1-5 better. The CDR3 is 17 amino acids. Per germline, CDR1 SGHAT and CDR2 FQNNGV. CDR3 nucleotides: TGTGCCAGCAGCTTAGGGGGACTAACATACACGTCAGATATGCAGCATTTA. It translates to CASSLGGLTYTSDMQHL.

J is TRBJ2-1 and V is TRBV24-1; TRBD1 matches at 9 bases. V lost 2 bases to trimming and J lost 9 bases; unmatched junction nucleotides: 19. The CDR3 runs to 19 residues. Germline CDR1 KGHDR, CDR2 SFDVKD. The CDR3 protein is CATSDSNNPTGGGGVEQFF. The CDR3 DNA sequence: TGTGCCACCAGTGATTCGAATAACCCAACAGGGGGCGGTGGCGTTGAGCAGTTCTTC.

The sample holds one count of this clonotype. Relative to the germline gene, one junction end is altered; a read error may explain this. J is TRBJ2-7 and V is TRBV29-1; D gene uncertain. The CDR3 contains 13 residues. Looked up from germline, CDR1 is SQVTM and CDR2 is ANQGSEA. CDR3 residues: CSVEDPLRYEQNF. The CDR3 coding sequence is TGCAGCGTTGAAGATCCCCTTCGCTACGAGCAAAACTTC.

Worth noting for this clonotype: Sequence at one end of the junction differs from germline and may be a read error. CDR3 nucleotides: TGTGCCGGCAGCTTAGGCCTAAGCCCGACAAGGGGTGGGTGGCAGGAGACCCAGTACTTC. Amino acid sequence: CAGSLGLSPTRGGWQETQYF. This chain joins TRBV11-2 and TRBJ2-5; perhaps TRBD1 as D (5 bases). Germline CDR1 is SGHAT and CDR2 is FQNNGV. This CDR3 has 20 residues. Filled out from reference TRBV11-2 and TRBJ2-5, the complete variable domain reads EAGVAQSPRYKIIEKRQSVAFWCNPISGHATLYWYQQILGQGPKLLIQFQNNGVVDDSQLPKDRFSAERLKGVDSTLKIQPAKLEDSAVYLCAGSLGLSPTRGGWQETQYFGPGTRLLVL.

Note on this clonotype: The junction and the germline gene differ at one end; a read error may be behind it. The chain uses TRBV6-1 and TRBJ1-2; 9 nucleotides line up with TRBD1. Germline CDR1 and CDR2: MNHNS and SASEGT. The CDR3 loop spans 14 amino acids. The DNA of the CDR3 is TGTGCCACCAGTGAAGCGAGGACAGGGGTTGCCTACACCTTC. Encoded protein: CATSEARTGVAYTF.

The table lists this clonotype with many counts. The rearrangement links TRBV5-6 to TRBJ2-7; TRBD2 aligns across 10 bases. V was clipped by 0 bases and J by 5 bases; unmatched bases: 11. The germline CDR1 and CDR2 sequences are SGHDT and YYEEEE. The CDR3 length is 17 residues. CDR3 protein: CASSLARASGSQHEQYF. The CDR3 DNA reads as TGTGCCAGCAGCTTGGCCAGGGCTAGCGGGAGTCAGCACGAGCAGTACTTC.

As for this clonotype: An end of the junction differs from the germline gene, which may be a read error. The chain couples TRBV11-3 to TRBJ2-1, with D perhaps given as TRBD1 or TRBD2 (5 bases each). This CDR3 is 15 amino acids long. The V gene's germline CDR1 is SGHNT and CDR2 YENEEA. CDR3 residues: CDSSIEGRVFDEQFF. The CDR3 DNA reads TGCGACAGCAGCATAGAGGGCAGGGTTTTCGATGAGCAGTTCTTC.

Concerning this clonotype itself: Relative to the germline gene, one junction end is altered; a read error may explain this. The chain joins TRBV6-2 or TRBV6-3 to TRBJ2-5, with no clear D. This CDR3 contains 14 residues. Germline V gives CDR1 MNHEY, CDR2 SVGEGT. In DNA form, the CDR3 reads TGTGCAAGCAGTAACGCCACCCCCCGAGAGACCCAGTACTTC. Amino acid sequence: CASSNATPRETQYF.

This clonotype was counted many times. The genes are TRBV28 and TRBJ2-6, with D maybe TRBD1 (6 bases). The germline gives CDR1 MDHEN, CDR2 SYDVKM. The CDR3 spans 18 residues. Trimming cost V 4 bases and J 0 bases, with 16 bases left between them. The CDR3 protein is CASSSNPGDASGANVLTF. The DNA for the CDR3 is TGTGCCAGCAGTTCGAATCCAGGGGACGCCTCTGGGGCCAACGTCCTGACTTTC.

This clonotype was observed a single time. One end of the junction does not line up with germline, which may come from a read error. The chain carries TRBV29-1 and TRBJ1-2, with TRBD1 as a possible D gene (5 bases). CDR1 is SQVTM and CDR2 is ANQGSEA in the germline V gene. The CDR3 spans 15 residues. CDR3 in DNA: TGCAGCGCCTTTACCCTAGACAGCGCTAACTATGGGTACACCTTC. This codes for CSAFTLDSANYGYTF.

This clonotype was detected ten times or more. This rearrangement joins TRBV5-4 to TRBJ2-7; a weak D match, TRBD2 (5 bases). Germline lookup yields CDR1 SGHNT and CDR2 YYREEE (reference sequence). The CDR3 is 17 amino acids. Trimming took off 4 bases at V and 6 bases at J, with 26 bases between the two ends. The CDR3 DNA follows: TGTGCCAGCAGCCGTCCCACGGTCGAGGGTATCTTGTTCGAGCAGTACTTC. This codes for CASSRPTVEGILFEQYF.

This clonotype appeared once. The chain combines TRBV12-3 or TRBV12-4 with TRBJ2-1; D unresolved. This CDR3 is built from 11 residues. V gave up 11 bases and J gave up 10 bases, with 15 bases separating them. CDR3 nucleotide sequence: TGTGCCTGCGGTATGGTGCGAGAGCAGTTCTTC. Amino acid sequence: CACGMVREQFF.

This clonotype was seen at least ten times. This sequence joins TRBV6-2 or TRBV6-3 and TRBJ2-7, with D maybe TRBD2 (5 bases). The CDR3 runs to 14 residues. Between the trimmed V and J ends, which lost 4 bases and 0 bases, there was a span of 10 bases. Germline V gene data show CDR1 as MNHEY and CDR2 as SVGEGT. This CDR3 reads CASSFKGVSYEQYF. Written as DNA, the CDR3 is TGTGCCAGCAGTTTTAAGGGAGTCTCCTACGAGCAGTACTTC.

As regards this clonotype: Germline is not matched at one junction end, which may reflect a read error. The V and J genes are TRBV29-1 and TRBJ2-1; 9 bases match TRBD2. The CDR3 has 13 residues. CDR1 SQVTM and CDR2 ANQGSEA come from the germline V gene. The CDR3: CRIASGATNEEFF. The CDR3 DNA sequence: TGCAGAATTGCTAGCGGGGCCACTAATGAGGAGTTCTTC.

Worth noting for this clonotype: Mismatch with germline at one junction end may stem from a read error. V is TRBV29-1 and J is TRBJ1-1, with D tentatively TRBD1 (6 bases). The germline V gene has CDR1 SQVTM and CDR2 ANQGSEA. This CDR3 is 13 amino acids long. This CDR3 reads CSAETGRNTEAFF. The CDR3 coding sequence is TGTAGCGCTGAAACAGGGCGGAACACTGAAGCTTTCTTT. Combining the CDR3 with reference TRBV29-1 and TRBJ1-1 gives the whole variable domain SAVISQKPSRDICQRGTSLTIQCQVDSQVTMMFWYRQQPGQSLTLIATANQGSEATYESGFVIDKFPISRPNLTFSTLTVSNMSPEDSSIYLCSAETGRNTEAFFGQGTRLTVV.

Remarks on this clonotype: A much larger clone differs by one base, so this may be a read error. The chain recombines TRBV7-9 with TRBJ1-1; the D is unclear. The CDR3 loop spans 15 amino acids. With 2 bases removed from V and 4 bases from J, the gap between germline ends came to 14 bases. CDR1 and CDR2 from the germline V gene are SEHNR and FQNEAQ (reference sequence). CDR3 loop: CASSLFAAGSTEAFF. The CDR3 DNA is TGTGCCAGCAGCTTATTTGCTGCTGGGAGCACTGAAGCTTTCTTT.